The entry below gives a single TCR beta chain sequence along with its context. TCRdb's table, derived via immunoSEQ multiplex PCR, lists solely in-frame clones and lacks some. The top ten hold 15% to 20% of the sample, which has 150,000 to 200,000 clones, over 70% seen once. The data were taken from a study of blood T cell repertoires in COVID-19. Overall study: Samples of COVID-19 (acute and convalescent) were obtained from the United States, Italy and Spain. Sources were T cells, B-cell-depleted T cells, or PBMCs; the material itself was cDNA or gDNA.

Per the germline V gene, CDR1 is SEHNR and CDR2 is FQNEAQ (reference sequence). The V segment lost 0 bases and the J segment 0 bases; nucleotides outside the gene matches: 5. This CDR3 spans 17 amino acids. What was sequenced was peripheral blood. The chain employs TRBV7-9 and TRBJ1-3, with 7 bases lining up with TRBD1. The sequence was obtained from a man between 60 and 75 years old with active or convalescent COVID-19. The CDR3 is CASSLAPGQSSGNTIYF. CDR3 in DNA: TGTGCCAGCAGCTTAGCCCCGGGACAGAGCTCTGGAAACACCATATATTTT.